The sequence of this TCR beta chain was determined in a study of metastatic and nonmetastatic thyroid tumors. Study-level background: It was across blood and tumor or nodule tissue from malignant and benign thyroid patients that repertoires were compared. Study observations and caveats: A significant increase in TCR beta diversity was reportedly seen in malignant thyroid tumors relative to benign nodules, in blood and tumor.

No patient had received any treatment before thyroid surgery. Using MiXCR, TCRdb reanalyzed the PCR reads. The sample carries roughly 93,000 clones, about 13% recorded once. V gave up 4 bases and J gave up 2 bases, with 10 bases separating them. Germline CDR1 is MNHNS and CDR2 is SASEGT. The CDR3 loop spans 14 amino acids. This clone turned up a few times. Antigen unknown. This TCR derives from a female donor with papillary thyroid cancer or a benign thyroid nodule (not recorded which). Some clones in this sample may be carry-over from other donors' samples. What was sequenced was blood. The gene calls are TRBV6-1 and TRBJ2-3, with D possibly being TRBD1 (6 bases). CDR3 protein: CASSGDTHTDTQYF. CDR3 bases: TGTGCCAGCAGTGGGGACACACACACAGATACGCAGTATTTT.